Below, one T cell receptor beta chain is given with its context. With 7 bases clipped from V and 8 bases from J, the junction kept 14 bases outside the gene matches. Germline assignment: CDR1 SNHLY and CDR2 FYNNEI. CDR3 length: 15 amino acids. The data originate from a study of shared clonotypes between healthy human individuals. Assay used: immunoSEQ multiplex PCR; TCRdb lists only in-frame clones, some missing. The table has roughly 2 million clones, 85% to 95% seen once. The chain couples TRBV2 to TRBJ2-3; 8 bases agree with TRBD2. The material sequenced was naive CD4+ T cells sorted from blood. Subset defined: CD45RA+ positively selected. The TCR comes from a young man in good health. CDR3 sequence reads: CASKVAGLVVGTQYF. Here the CDR3 DNA reads TGTGCCAGCAAAGTCGCGGGACTAGTAGTGGGTACGCAGTATTTT.